Listed below are T cell receptor beta chains from one sample, sequenced in a study of cytomegalovirus exposure and HLA in healthy donors. Libraries were prepared by immunoSEQ multiplex PCR; TCRdb keeps only in-frame clonotypes and omits some of them. The sample holds fewer than 250,000 clones; roughly 77% are singletons and the top ten take under 5%. The specimen sequenced was PBMCs. Source of these receptors: a man aged 25 to 45 in good health and CMV-seropositive. The CDR3 runs from the conserved cysteine through the conserved F or W. D genes are given only for firm matches. Some rows mark clone size as missing; the rest say once, few, many or name a class of expanded clone.

j_gene	d_gene	v_gene	abundance	CDR3aa	CDR3nt
TRBJ2-7	NA	TRBV21-1	NA	CASSKDPDSTREQYF	TGTGCCAGCAGCAAAGATCCGGACAGTACCAGGGAGCAGTACTTC
TRBJ2-3	NA	TRBV21-1	NA	CASTLPTQGGDTQYF	TGTGCCAGCACCCTTCCGACACAAGGGGGAGATACGCAGTATTTT
TRBJ2-3	TRBD2	TRBV7-2	NA	CASSLTSGGAVDTQYF	TGTGCCAGCAGCTTAACCAGCGGGGGGGCAGTGGATACGCAGTATTTT
TRBJ2-3	TRBD1	TRBV25-1	NA	CASSDGTVRTDTQYF	TGTGCCAGCAGTGACGGGACAGTACGCACAGATACGCAGTATTTT
TRBJ1-1	NA	TRBV19	NA	CASSRNLDTEAFF	TGTGCCAGTAGCAGGAATTTGGACACTGAAGCTTTCTTT
TRBJ2-7	NA	TRBV7-2	few	CASSYRDNSYEQYF	TGTGCCAGCAGCTACCGGGACAACTCCTACGAGCAGTACTTC
TRBJ2-7	TRBD2	TRBV5-1	NA	CASSSASGSTHEQYF	TGCGCCAGCAGCTCGGCTAGCGGGAGTACCCACGAGCAGTACTTC
TRBJ2-2	TRBD2	TRBV5-4	NA	CASSSSGSTGELFF	TGTGCCAGCAGCTCCAGCGGGAGCACCGGGGAGCTGTTTTTT
TRBJ1-2	NA	TRBV30	NA	CAWGGRWYGYTF	TGTGCCTGGGGAGGACGTTGGTATGGCTACACCTTC
TRBJ2-3	NA	TRBV5-6	NA	CASNPLDSVPGTDTQYF	TGTGCCAGCAATCCCCTAGATTCGGTCCCCGGCACAGATACGCAGTATTTT
TRBJ1-2	NA	TRBV6-5	few	CASSPAAYGYTF	TGTGCCAGCAGTCCCGCAGCGTATGGCTACACCTTC
TRBJ2-3	TRBD2	TRBV6-1	few	CASSESRGVTTDTQYF	TGTGCCAGCAGTGAGTCGCGGGGGGTGACCACAGATACGCAGTATTTT
TRBJ2-1	TRBD2	TRBV4-3	few	CASSQGVVAGQEQFF	TGCGCCAGCAGCCAAGGAGTGGTAGCGGGACAAGAGCAGTTCTTC
TRBJ1-2	NA	TRBV11-3	NA	CASSRTAGGRNYGYTF	TGTGCCAGCAGCCGCACGGCCGGGGGACGGAACTATGGCTACACCTTC
TRBJ2-7	NA	TRBV25-1	few	CASSIQGSKSYEQYF	TGTGCCAGCAGTATCCAGGGGAGTAAGTCCTACGAGCAGTACTTC
TRBJ2-5	TRBD1	TRBV9	NA	CASSGRDRGRETQYF	TGTGCCAGCAGCGGCCGGGACAGGGGGAGAGAGACCCAGTACTTC
TRBJ1-5	NA	TRBV4-1	NA	CASSPTSGSNQPQHF	TGCGCCAGCAGCCCGACTTCAGGGTCCAATCAGCCCCAGCATTTT
TRBJ2-7	NA	TRBV11-2	few	CASSLVGRNSYEQYF	TGTGCCAGCAGCTTAGTAGGCAGGAACTCCTACGAGCAGTACTTC
TRBJ2-7	TRBD1	TRBV27	NA	CASGTVYEQYF	TGTGCCAGCGGGACAGTTTACGAGCAGTACTTC
TRBJ1-1	NA	TRBV5-5	NA	CASSLRTVNTEAFF	TGTGCCAGCAGCTTGAGGACAGTGAACACTGAAGCTTTCTTT